The clone carrying this TCR beta chain was seen only a few times. Its target is not known. These data are taken from a study of beta chain features in type 1 diabetes. Regarding the study as a whole: In the patient group, naive, central memory and Treg TCRB repertoires seemed more alike than in the healthy donor group. More deletions and fewer insertions at VDJ junctions were seen in type 1 diabetes patients.

The germline V gene encodes CDR1 LGHNA and CDR2 YNFKEQ. The CDR3 sequence is 16 residues long. Trimming at V came to 1 base and at J to 12 bases, leaving 7 bases not matched to a gene. The investigators reverse transcribed all of the isolated RNA, so they sequenced expressed TCRB transcripts. The data were produced by immunoSEQ multiplex PCR, yet TCRdb's version contains in-frame clones alone and is incomplete. The sample includes under 900,000 clones, about 17% of them seen just once. Sequencing was carried out using naive CD4+ T cells from blood. The V call is TRBV4-2, the J call TRBJ2-1; 15 positions agree with TRBD2. The source is a woman aged 18-29 years in good health. CDR3 loop: CASSQAGLAGGPGQFF. CDR3 bases: TGTGCCAGCAGCCAAGCTGGACTAGCGGGAGGGCCCGGGCAGTTCTTC.